The next 19 T cell receptor beta chains were all read from a single sample in a study of cytomegalovirus exposure and HLA in healthy donors. PCR primers comprised 60 Vbeta and 13 Jbeta primers. Method: immunoSEQ multiplex PCR; TCRdb's copy keeps in-frame clones and lacks some. The data hold approximately 110,000 clones, with roughly 80% observed a single time. Sequenced input: PBMCs. These receptors came from a female donor in good health and CMV-seropositive.

The chain recombines TRBV6-6 with TRBJ2-3, with a tentative D call TRBD2 (6 bases). Germline V gene data show CDR1 as MNHNY and CDR2 as SVGAGI (reference sequence). This CDR3 region has 16 residues. Trimming stripped 4 bases from V and 0 bases from J, with 14 bases between. For the CDR3, the DNA is TGTGCCAGCAGTTCCCGGACGGAGGGCAGCACAGATACGCAGTATTTT. Its protein is CASSSRTEGSTDTQYF.

The genes are TRBV7-3 and TRBJ2-1; D unclear. The V and J ends lost 2 bases and 4 bases respectively, with 12 bases between them. The CDR3 has 15 residues. Germline V lookup: CDR1 SGHTA, CDR2 FQGTGA. DNA of the CDR3: TGTGCCAGCAGCTTAGACACCGCTTCGTACAATGAGCAGTTCTTC. Protein: CASSLDTASYNEQFF.

The rearrangement joins TRBV30 to TRBJ2-5; 7 positions agree with TRBD2. The CDR3 is made up of 16 amino acids. From germline, CDR1 is GTSNPN and CDR2 SVGIG (reference sequence). The V and J ends lost 0 bases and 3 bases, in that order; junction bases with no gene match: 10. CDR3 DNA: TGTGCCTGGAGTGTCATGGCTAGCGGTGAGGAAGAGACCCAGTACTTC. This encodes CAWSVMASGEEETQYF. The variable domain in full, completed from reference TRBV30 and TRBJ2-5, reads SQTIHQWPATLVQPVGSPLSLECTVEGTSNPNLYWYRQAAGRGLQLLFYSVGIGQISSEVPQNLSASRPQDRQFILSSKKLLLSDSGFYLCAWSVMASGEEETQYFGPGTRLLVL.

This clone has more than one count but fewer than ten. The rearrangement joins TRBV9 to TRBJ2-1; 11 bases are shared with TRBD2. The CDR3 is 15 residues long. The V segment lost 1 base and the J segment 8 bases; nucleotides outside the gene matches: 5. Germline V gene sequence: CDR1 SGDLS, CDR2 YYNGEE. The CDR3 sequence is CASSVRLAGGDEQFF. CDR3 in DNA: TGTGCCAGCAGCGTAAGGCTAGCGGGAGGCGATGAGCAGTTCTTC.

The rearrangement joins TRBV15 to TRBJ2-5; TRBD2 might be the D (6 bases). The V gene lost 4 bases and the J gene lost 0 bases, with 15 bases spanning the gap. From germline, CDR1 is LNHNV and CDR2 YYDKDF (reference sequence). The CDR3 is 16 residues long. CDR3 amino acids: CATSIHSGKYQETQYF. In nucleotides, the CDR3 is TGTGCCACCAGCATTCATAGCGGAAAGTACCAAGAGACCCAGTACTTC.

This clone has only a few counts. The gene calls are TRBV7-3 and TRBJ2-3; TRBD2 matches at 9 bases. The CDR3 spans 16 residues. The germline gives CDR1 SGHTA, CDR2 FQGTGA. J gave up 3 bases and V 4 bases, and 8 bases lay outside the gene matches. The CDR3 reads CASSSELSGRTDTQYF. DNA for the CDR3: TGTGCCAGCAGCTCAGAGCTTAGCGGGAGAACAGATACGCAGTATTTT.

V usage is TRBV7-8 and J usage is TRBJ1-2, with TRBD1 as a possible D gene (6 bases). The germline V gene encodes CDR1 SGHVS and CDR2 FQNEAQ. V was trimmed by 1 base and J by 5 bases, leaving 14 bases between them. This CDR3 region has 15 residues. The CDR3 nucleotides read TGTGCCAGCAGCTTAGTTACGCAGGGGATTTATGGCTACACCTTC. Translating gives CASSLVTQGIYGYTF. Filled out from reference TRBV7-8 and TRBJ1-2, the complete variable domain reads GAGVSQSPRYKVAKRGQDVALRCDPISGHVSLFWYQQALGQGPEFLTYFQNEAQLDKSGLPSDRFFAERPEGSVSTLKIQRTQQEDSAVYLCASSLVTQGIYGYTFGSGTRLTVV.

This clone occurred once. The V gene is TRBV15, the J gene TRBJ1-2, with TRBD1 matching over 8 bases. With 2 bases clipped from V and 6 bases from J, the junction kept 8 bases outside the gene matches. CDR3 size: 15 residues. Germline lookup yields CDR1 LNHNV and CDR2 YYDKDF (reference sequence). The CDR3 nucleotides are TGTGCCACCAGCAGACCTCAGGGGGCAAACGATGGCTACACCTTC. Translated: CATSRPQGANDGYTF.

The V and J genes are TRBV7-2 and TRBJ2-3, with 11 nucleotides matching TRBD2. The CDR3 covers 17 residues. Germline assignment: CDR1 SGHTA and CDR2 FQGNSA. Losses at the gene ends were 6 bases for V and 2 bases for J; bases not matched to a gene: 10. The CDR3 DNA follows: TGTGCCAGCAGTCCCGGACTAGCGGGTCAAATCACAGATACGCAGTATTTT. It specifies CASSPGLAGQITDTQYF.

This rearrangement joins TRBV4-1 to TRBJ2-2, with 10 positions matching TRBD1. The CDR3 spans 16 residues. V dropped 4 bases and J dropped 0; count of bases not matched to a gene: 2. CDR1 is MGHRA and CDR2 is YSYEKL in the germline V gene. The CDR3 protein is CASSRGQGPNTGELFF. DNA of the CDR3: TGCGCCAGCAGCCGGGGACAGGGGCCGAACACCGGGGAGCTGTTTTTT.

J is TRBJ1-4 and V is TRBV4-1; possibly TRBD1 for D (6 bases). Trimming took 0 bases from V and 5 from J, leaving 10 bases between them. CDR1 is MGHRA and CDR2 is YSYEKL in the germline V gene. The CDR3 runs to 15 residues. The CDR3 DNA reads TGCGCCAGCAGCCAAGACGGGACACGAAATGAAAAACTGTTTTTT. This codes for CASSQDGTRNEKLFF.

V usage is TRBV6-6 and J usage is TRBJ1-2; D is uncertain. Germline-derived CDR1 and CDR2 are MNHNY and SVGAGI (reference sequence). The ends were cut back, 2 bases at V and 8 bases at J, with 18 bases in the middle. The CDR3 length is 15 residues. CDR3 protein: CASSYPLVQAGGYTF. CDR3 DNA sequence: TGTGCCAGCAGTTACCCATTGGTCCAGGCAGGCGGCTACACCTTC.

The chain's CDR3 is CSVEQQGDNYGYTF. The CDR3 coding sequence is TGCAGCGTTGAACAACAGGGGGATAACTATGGCTACACCTTC. The genes are TRBV29-1 and TRBJ1-2, with 8 positions matching TRBD1. V lost 2 bases and J lost 1; bases outside the gene matches: 3. The CDR3 is 14 residues long. Looked up from germline, CDR1 is SQVTM and CDR2 is ANQGSEA.

V and J are TRBV5-6 and TRBJ2-5; 8 nucleotides agree with TRBD2. Losses at the gene ends were 1 base for V and 2 bases for J; bases not matched to a gene: 4. CDR1 and CDR2 from the germline V gene are SGHDT and YYEEEE. The length of the CDR3 is 15 residues. Written as DNA, the CDR3 is TGTGCCAGCAGCTTGTCGGGGGGGCGGCAAGAGACCCAGTACTTC. Its protein product is CASSLSGGRQETQYF.

This clone was seen only a few times. CDR3 region: CASSLYGLMDLYGYTF. For the CDR3, the DNA is TGTGCCAGCAGTTTATATGGGCTTATGGATCTCTATGGCTACACCTTC. The chain uses TRBV27 and TRBJ1-2, with unresolved D. The CDR3 sequence is 16 residues long. From germline, CDR1 is MNHEY and CDR2 SMNVEV (reference sequence). V shed 1 base and J shed 4 bases, with 16 bases lying between them.

The chain links TRBV28 to TRBJ2-5, with D possibly TRBD2 on 5 matching bases. Trimming took 3 bases from V and 5 from J, leaving 10 bases between them. CDR3 length equals 13 residues. CDR1 and CDR2 (germline): MDHEN, SYDVKM. CDR3 sequence: CASSLFRRETQYF. CDR3 coding DNA: TGTGCCAGCAGTTTGTTTCGGAGGGAGACCCAGTACTTC.

The chain has TRBV7-2 and TRBJ2-3, with 7 bases lining up with TRBD2. The V gene's germline CDR1 is SGHTA and CDR2 FQGNSA. This CDR3 spans 16 amino acids. Trimming cost V 1 base and J 0 bases; bases outside gene matches: 4. The CDR3 sequence is CASSLGLRGSTDTQYF. The CDR3 DNA is TGTGCCAGCAGCTTAGGTTTGCGGGGGAGCACAGATACGCAGTATTTT.

Only a few counts were recorded for this clone. The CDR3 bases are TGTGCCAGCGGGAGGGCCTCCTACGAGCAGTACTTC. Protein product: CASGRASYEQYF. V and J are TRBV2 and TRBJ2-7; 7 bases match TRBD2. The CDR3 is 12 amino acids. With V trimmed by 8 bases and J by 0 bases, 1 base remained unmatched. The V gene's germline CDR1 is SNHLY and CDR2 FYNNEI. Supplemented by reference TRBV2 and TRBJ2-7, the full variable domain reads EPEVTQTPSHQVTQMGQEVILRCVPISNHLYFYWYRQILGQKVEFLVSFYNNEISEKSEIFDDQFSVERPDGSNFTLKIRSTKLEDSAMYFCASGRASYEQYFGPGTRLTVT.

This clone was seen a handful of times. V is TRBV4-3 and J is TRBJ1-6; D ambiguous. Germline V gives CDR1 LGHNA, CDR2 YSLEER. The V end lost 0 bases, the J end lost 0 bases, and 9 bases lay between the germline ends. This CDR3 has 17 residues. CDR3 DNA: TGCGCCAGCAGCCAAGATAGTCTTAGCTCCTATAATTCACCCCTCCACTTT. It translates to CASSQDSLSSYNSPLHF.